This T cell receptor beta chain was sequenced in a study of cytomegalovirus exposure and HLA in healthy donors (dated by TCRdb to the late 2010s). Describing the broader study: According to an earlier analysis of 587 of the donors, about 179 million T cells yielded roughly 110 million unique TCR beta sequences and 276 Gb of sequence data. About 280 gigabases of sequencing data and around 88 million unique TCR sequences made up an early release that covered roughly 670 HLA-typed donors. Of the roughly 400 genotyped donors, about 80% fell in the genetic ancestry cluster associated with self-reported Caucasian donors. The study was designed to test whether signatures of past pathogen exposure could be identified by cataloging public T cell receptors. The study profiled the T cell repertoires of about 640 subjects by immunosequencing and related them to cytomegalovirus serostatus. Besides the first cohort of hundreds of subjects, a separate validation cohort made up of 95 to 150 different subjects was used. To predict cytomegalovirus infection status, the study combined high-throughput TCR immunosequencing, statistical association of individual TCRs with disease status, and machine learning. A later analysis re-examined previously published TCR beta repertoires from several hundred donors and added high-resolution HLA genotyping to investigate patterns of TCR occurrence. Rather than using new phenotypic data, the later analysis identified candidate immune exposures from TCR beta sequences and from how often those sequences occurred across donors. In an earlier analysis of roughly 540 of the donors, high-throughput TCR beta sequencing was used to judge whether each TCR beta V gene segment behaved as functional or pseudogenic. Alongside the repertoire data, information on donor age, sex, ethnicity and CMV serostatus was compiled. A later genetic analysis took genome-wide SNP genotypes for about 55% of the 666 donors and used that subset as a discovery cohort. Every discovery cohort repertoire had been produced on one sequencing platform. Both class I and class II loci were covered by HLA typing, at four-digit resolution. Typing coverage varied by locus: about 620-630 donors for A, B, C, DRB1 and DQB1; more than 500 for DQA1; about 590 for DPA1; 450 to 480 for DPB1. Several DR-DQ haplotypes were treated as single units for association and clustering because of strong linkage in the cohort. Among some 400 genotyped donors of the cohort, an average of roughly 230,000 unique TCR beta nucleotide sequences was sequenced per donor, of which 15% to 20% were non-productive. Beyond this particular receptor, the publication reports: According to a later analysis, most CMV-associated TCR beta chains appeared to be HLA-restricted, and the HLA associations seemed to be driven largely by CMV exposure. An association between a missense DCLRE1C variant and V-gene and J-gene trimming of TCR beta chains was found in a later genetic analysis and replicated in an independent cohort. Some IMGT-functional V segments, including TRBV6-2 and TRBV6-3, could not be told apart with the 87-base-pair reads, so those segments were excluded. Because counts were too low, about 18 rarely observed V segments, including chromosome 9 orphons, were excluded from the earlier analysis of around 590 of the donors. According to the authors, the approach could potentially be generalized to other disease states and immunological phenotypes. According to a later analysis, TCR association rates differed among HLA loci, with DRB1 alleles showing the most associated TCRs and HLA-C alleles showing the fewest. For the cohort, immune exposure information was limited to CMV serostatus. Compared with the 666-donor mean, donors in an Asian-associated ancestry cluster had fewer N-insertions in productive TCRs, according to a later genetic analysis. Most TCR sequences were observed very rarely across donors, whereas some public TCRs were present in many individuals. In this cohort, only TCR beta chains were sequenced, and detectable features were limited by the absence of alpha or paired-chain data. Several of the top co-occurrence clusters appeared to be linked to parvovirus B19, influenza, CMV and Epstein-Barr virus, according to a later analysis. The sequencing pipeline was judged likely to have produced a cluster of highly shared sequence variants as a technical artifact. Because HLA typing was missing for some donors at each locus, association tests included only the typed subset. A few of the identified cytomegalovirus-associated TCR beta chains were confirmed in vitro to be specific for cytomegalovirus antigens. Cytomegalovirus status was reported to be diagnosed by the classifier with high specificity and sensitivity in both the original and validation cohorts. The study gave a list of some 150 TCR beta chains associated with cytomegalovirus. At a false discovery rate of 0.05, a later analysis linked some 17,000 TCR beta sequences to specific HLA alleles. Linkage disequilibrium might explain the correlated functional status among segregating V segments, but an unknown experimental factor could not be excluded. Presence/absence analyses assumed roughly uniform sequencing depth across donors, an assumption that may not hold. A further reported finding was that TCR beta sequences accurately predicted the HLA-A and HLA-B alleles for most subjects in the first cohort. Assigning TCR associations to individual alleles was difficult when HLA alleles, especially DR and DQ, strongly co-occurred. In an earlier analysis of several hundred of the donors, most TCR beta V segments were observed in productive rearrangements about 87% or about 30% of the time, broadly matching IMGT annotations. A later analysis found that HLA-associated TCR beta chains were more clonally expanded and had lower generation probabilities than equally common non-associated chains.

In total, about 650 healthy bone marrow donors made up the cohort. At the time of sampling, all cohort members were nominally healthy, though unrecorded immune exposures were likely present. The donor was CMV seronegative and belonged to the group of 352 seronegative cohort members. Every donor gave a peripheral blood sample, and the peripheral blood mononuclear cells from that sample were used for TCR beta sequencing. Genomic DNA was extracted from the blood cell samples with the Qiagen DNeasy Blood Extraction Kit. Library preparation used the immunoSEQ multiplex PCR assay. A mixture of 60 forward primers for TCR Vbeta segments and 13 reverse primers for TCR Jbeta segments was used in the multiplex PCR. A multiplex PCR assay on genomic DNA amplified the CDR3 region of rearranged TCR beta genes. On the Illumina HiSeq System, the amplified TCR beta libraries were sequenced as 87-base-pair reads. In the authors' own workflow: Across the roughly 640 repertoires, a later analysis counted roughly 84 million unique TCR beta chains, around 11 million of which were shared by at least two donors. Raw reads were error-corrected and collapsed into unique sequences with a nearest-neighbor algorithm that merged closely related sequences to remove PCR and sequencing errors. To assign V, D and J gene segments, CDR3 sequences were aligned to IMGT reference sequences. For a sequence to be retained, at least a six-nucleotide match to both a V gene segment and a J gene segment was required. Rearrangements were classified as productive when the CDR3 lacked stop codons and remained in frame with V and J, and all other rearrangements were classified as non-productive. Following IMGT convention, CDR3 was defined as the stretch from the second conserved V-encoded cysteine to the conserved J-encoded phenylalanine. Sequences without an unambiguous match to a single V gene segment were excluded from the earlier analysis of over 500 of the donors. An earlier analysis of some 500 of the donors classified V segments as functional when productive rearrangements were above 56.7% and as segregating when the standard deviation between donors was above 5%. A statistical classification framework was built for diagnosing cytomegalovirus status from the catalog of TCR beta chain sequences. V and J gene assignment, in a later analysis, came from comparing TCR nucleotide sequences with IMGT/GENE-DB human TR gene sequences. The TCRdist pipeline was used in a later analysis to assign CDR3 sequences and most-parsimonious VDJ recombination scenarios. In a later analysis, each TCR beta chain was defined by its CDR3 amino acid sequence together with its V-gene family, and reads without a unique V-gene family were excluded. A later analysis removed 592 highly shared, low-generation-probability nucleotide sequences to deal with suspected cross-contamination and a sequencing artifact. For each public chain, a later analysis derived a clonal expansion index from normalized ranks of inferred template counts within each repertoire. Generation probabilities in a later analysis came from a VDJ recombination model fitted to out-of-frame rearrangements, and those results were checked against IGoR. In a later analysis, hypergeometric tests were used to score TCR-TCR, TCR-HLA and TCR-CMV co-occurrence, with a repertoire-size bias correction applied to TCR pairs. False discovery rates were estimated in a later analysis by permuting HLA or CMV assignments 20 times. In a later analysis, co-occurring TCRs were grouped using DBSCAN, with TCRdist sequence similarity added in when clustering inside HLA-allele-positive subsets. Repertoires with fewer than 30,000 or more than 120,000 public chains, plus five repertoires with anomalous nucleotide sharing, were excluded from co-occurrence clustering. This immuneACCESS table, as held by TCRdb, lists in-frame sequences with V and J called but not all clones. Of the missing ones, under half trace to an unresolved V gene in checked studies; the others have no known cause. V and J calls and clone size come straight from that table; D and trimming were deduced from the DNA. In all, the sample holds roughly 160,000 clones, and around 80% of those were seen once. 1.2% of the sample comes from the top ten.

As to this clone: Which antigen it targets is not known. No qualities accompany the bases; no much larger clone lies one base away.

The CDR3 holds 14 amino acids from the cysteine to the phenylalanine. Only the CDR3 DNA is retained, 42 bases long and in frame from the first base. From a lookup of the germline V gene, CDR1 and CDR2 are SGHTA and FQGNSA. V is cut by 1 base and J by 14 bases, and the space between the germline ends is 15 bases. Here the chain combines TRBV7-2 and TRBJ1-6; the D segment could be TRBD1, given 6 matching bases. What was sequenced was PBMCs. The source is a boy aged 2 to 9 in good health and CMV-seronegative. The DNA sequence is TGTGCCAGCAGCTTAGAAGGGGGATTTGGGTCCCTCCACTTT. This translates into CASSLEGGFGSLHF.